This passage covers 12 T cell receptor beta chains from one sample sequenced in a study of shared clonotypes between healthy human individuals. Assay used: immunoSEQ multiplex PCR; TCRdb lists only in-frame clones, some missing. The sample holds 450,000 to 600,000 clones, 79% seen once. Sequences were obtained from PBMCs. Every receptor here comes from a woman in her 40s in good health. Some clones in this sample may be carry-over from other donors' samples.

This clone has more than one count but fewer than ten. The chain carries TRBV18 and TRBJ2-1, with D tentatively TRBD1 (8 bases). The CDR3 contains 14 residues. V lost 5 bases, J lost 6 bases, and 14 bases lay in between. Per germline, CDR1 KGHSH and CDR2 LQKENI. CDR3 residues: CASSTGGASNEQFF. The CDR3 DNA is TGTGCCAGCTCAACAGGGGGGGCGAGCAATGAGCAGTTCTTC.

The gene calls are TRBV28 and TRBJ1-1; D gene ambiguous. The CDR3 runs 16 residues. CDR1 and CDR2 (germline): MDHEN, SYDVKM. V lost 5 bases to trimming and J lost 5 bases, with 21 bases between them. The CDR3 DNA sequence: TGTGCCAGCAGTCCACCGGTTCGGGCATCCAGGACTGAAGCTTTCTTT. The encoded protein is CASSPPVRASRTEAFF.

This chain links TRBV11-3 with TRBJ2-7; tentatively, D is TRBD1 or TRBD2 (5 bases each). The germline V and J ends were trimmed by 5 bases and 9 bases, with 17 bases remaining between them. Germline V gives CDR1 SGHNT, CDR2 YENEEA. The CDR3 consists of 13 residues. For the CDR3, the DNA is TGTGCCAGCAGCCAGGGACCTCAGTCGGGGCAGTACTTC. Encoded protein: CASSQGPQSGQYF.

The V call is TRBV19, the J call TRBJ2-1; 14 bases are a match to TRBD2. The ends lost 6 bases at V and 10 bases at J; junction bases unmatched: 17. The CDR3 is 18 amino acids. Germline lookup yields CDR1 LNHDA and CDR2 SQIVND (reference sequence). This chain's CDR3 is CASRNGGPGLAGAGEQFF. In DNA, the CDR3 is TGTGCCAGTAGAAATGGAGGGCCGGGACTAGCGGGAGCGGGGGAGCAGTTCTTC.

This rearrangement joins TRBV18 to TRBJ1-3; TRBD1 agrees at 7 bases. CDR1 and CDR2 from the germline V gene are KGHSH and LQKENI. This CDR3 is built from 18 residues. The ends lost 5 bases at V and 0 bases at J; junction bases unmatched: 13. The CDR3 region is CASSDTFGGQSSGNTIYF. The CDR3 DNA reads as TGTGCCAGCTCAGACACCTTTGGGGGACAGAGCTCTGGAAACACCATATATTTT.

The DNA of the CDR3 is TGTGCCAGCAGCGTAGACCCTAGCGGGAGTTTGGAGCAGTTCTTC. As protein: CASSVDPSGSLEQFF. The V and J genes are TRBV9 and TRBJ2-1, with 10 nucleotides matching TRBD2. The germline V gene encodes CDR1 SGDLS and CDR2 YYNGEE. There are 15 residues in the CDR3. V dropped 0 bases and J dropped 10; count of bases not matched to a gene: 7. Full variable domain (missing parts from reference TRBV9 and TRBJ2-1): DSGVTQTPKHLITATGQRVTLRCSPRSGDLSVYWYQQSLDQGLQFLIQYYNGEERAKGNILERFSAQQFPDLHSELNLSSLELGDSALYFCASSVDPSGSLEQFFGPGTRLTVL.

V and J are TRBV5-1 and TRBJ2-7; 10 nucleotides line up with TRBD1. The CDR3 is 15 residues long. J was trimmed by 5 bases and V by 4 bases; bases with no gene match: 9. Germline CDR1 and CDR2: SGHRS and YFSETQ. The CDR3 DNA sequence: TGCGCCAGCAGCCAGGGGACAGGGGTTATCGACGAGCAGTACTTC. It is translated as CASSQGTGVIDEQYF. Supplemented by reference TRBV5-1 and TRBJ2-7, the full variable domain reads KAGVTQTPRYLIKTRGQQVTLSCSPISGHRSVSWYQQTPGQGLQFLFEYFSETQRNKGNFPGRFSGRQFSNSRSEMNVSTLELGDSALYLCASSQGTGVIDEQYFGPGTRLTVT.

The CDR3 here is CASKEGSEQYF. In DNA form, the CDR3 reads TGTGCCAGCAAGGAGGGATCCGAGCAGTACTTC. The chain is built from TRBV25-1 and TRBJ2-7; D possibly corresponds to TRBD2 (6 bases). V gave up 7 bases and J gave up 6 bases, with 10 bases separating them. Germline V gene sequence: CDR1 MGHDK, CDR2 SYGVNS. This CDR3 is built from 11 residues.

The chain uses TRBV21-1 and TRBJ2-3; the DNA was not compared with TRBD1, the D call given in the table. TRBV21-1 is flagged as a pseudogene. CDR3 length equals 17 residues. The CDR3 loop is CASSKVARGRVTDTQYF. The CDR3 DNA reads as TGTGCCAGCAGCAAAGTCGCCAGGGGGCGAGTCACAGATACGCAGTATTTT.

This clone was counted a few times. The V gene is TRBV4-1, the J gene TRBJ2-7; D unresolved. Trimming removed 0 bases at V and 5 bases at J, with 35 bases between. The CDR3 extends over 22 amino acids. Germline values: CDR1 MGHRA, CDR2 YSYEKL. The CDR3 region has the DNA TGCGCCAGCAGCCAAGATACGCCTAAGACCTATGGCCCGGGTCCCGTCGCCGACGAGCAGTACTTC. This translates into CASSQDTPKTYGPGPVADEQYF.

The chain combines TRBV28 with TRBJ1-1; TRBD1 matches 12 bases. This CDR3 has 15 amino acids. Trimming cost V 5 bases and J 4 bases; bases outside gene matches: 5. Germline CDR1 is MDHEN and CDR2 is SYDVKM. CDR3: CASSSGTGGVTEAFF. The DNA for the CDR3 is TGTGCCAGCAGTAGCGGGACAGGGGGCGTCACTGAAGCTTTCTTT. Based on the CDR3 plus reference TRBV28 and TRBJ1-1, the full variable domain is DVKVTQSSRYLVKRTGEKVFLECVQDMDHENMFWYRQDPGLGLRLIYFSYDVKMKEKGDIPEGYSVSREKKERFSLILESASTNQTSMYLCASSSGTGGVTEAFFGQGTRLTVV.

This chain joins TRBV7-6 and TRBJ1-4, with D perhaps matching TRBD1 (6 bases). The CDR3 runs 16 residues. Per germline, CDR1 SGHVS and CDR2 FNYEAQ. V lost 5 bases, J lost 7 bases, and 20 bases lay in between. The CDR3 reads CASSTRPGHVTEKLFF. The DNA of the CDR3 is TGTGCCAGCAGCACCCGGCCGGGACACGTAACTGAAAAACTGTTTTTT. The whole variable domain, filled in from reference TRBV7-6 and TRBJ1-4, reads GAGVSQSPRYKVTKRGQDVALRCDPISGHVSLYWYRQALGQGPEFLTYFNYEAQQDKSGLPNDRFSAERPEGSISTLTIQRTEQRDSAMYRCASSTRPGHVTEKLFFGSGTQLSVL.